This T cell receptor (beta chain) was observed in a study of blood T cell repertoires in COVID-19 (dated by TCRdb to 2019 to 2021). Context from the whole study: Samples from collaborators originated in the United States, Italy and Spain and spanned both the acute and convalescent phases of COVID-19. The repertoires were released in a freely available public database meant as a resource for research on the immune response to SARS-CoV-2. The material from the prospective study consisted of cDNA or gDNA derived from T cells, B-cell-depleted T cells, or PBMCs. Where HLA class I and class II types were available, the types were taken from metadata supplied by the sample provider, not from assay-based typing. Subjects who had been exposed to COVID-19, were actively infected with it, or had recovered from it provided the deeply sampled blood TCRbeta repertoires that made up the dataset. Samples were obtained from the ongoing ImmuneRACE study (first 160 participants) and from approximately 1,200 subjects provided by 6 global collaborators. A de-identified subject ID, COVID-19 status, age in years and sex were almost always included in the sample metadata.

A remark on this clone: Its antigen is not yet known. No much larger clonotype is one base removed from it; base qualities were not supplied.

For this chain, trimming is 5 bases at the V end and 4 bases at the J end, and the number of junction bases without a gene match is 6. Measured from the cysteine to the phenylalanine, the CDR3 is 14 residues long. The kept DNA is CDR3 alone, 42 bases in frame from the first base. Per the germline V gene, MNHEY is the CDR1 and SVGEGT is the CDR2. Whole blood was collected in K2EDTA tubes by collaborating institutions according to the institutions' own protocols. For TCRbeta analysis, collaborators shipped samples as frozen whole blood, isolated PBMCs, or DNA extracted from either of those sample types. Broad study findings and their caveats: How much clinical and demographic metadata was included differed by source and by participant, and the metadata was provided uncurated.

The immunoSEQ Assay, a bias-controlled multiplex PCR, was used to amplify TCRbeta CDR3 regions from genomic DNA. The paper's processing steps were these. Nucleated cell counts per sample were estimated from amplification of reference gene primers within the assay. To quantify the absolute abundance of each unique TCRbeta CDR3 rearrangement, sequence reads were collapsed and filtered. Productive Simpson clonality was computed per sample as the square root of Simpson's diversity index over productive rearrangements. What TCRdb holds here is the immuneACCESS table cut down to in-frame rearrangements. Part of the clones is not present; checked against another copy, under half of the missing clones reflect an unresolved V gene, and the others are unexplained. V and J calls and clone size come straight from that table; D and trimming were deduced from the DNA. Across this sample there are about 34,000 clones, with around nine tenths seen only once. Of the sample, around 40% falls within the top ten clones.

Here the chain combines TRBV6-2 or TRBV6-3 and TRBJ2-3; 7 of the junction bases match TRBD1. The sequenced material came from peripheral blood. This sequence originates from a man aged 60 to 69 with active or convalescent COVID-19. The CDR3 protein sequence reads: CASSRGQVPDTQYF. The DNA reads TGTGCCAGCAGTCGAGGACAGGTCCCAGATACGCAGTATTTT.